These 11 T cell receptor beta chains share one sample of origin, sequenced in a study of T cell changes during pregnancy in multiple sclerosis. Assay used: immunoSEQ multiplex PCR; TCRdb lists only in-frame clones, some missing. The table includes approximately 53,000 clones, about 92% detected once. Sequences were derived from CD4+ T cells from peripheral blood mononuclear cells, sampled before pregnancy. These receptor sequences come from a female donor with multiple sclerosis, enrolled in a pregnancy study.

The gene calls are TRBV7-3 and TRBJ2-3, with D perhaps TRBD2 (5 bases). Per germline, CDR1 SGHTA and CDR2 FQGTGA. The ends were cut back, 5 bases at V and 3 bases at J, with 6 bases in the middle. The CDR3 length is 12 residues. CDR3: CASSPGTDTQYF. DNA for the CDR3: TGTGCCAGCAGCCCGGGGACAGATACGCAGTATTTT.

The CDR3: CASSLQGRYINYGYTF. In DNA form, the CDR3 reads TGTGCCAGCAGCTTACAGGGGCGTTATATAAACTATGGCTACACCTTC. V is TRBV7-9 and J is TRBJ1-2, with a tentative D call TRBD1 (6 bases). The CDR3 has 16 residues. Germline V gene lookup returns CDR1 SEHNR and CDR2 FQNEAQ (reference sequence). V lost 2 bases to trimming and J lost 2 bases, with 15 bases between them. The entire variable domain, with the rest obtained from reference TRBV7-9 and TRBJ1-2, is as follows: DTGVSQNPRHKITKRGQNVTFRCDPISEHNRLYWYRQTLGQGPEFLTYFQNEAQLEKSRLLSDRFSAERPKGSFSTLEIQRTEQGDSAMYLCASSLQGRYINYGYTFGSGTRLTVV.

The genes are TRBV25-1 and TRBJ1-2, with 10 bases fitting TRBD1. Germline values: CDR1 MGHDK, CDR2 SYGVNS. The CDR3 totals 12 residues. V shed 3 bases and J 9 bases; nucleotides not matched to a gene: 1. CDR3 region: CASSETGGRYTF. The CDR3 region has the DNA TGTGCCAGCAGTGAGACAGGGGGCCGCTACACCTTC.

V gene TRBV5-1 combines with J gene TRBJ2-6; no clear D gene. Germline V gives CDR1 SGHRS, CDR2 YFSETQ. V was shortened by 0 bases and J by 0 bases, with 13 bases between the two germline ends. CDR3 length equals 18 residues. The CDR3 nucleotides read TGCGCCAGCAGCTTGGCCGAGGTTTTGAGCTCTGGGGCCAACGTCCTGACTTTC. Its protein product is CASSLAEVLSSGANVLTF.

The chain employs TRBV5-5 and TRBJ2-3; a weak D match, TRBD1 (6 bases). The V gene lost 2 bases and the J gene lost 2 bases, with 12 bases spanning the gap. This CDR3 contains 15 residues. The germline V gene encodes CDR1 SGHKS and CDR2 YYEKEE (reference sequence). CDR3 protein: CASSFRVGATDTQYF. The DNA of the CDR3 is TGTGCCAGCAGCTTTCGGGTGGGGGCCACAGATACGCAGTATTTT.

A few counts support this clone. The chain employs TRBV7-3 and TRBJ1-3; D is unclear. The V end lost 8 bases, the J end lost 4 bases, and 12 bases lay between the germline ends. Germline V gene lookup returns CDR1 SGHTA and CDR2 FQGTGA. The CDR3 spans 13 residues. The CDR3, as DNA: TGTGCCAGCGCCGCAAGCGGAGGAAACACCATATATTTT. It yields the protein CASAASGGNTIYF.

V usage is TRBV5-4 and J usage is TRBJ2-2; 7 positions agree with TRBD1. The CDR3 is 16 residues long. The J segment lost 0 bases and the V segment lost 0 bases, leaving 2 bases of the junction unmatched. The germline V gene has CDR1 SGHNT and CDR2 YYREEE (reference sequence). The CDR3: CASSLVQGANTGELFF. CDR3 nucleotide sequence: TGTGCCAGCAGCTTGGTCCAGGGGGCGAACACCGGGGAGCTGTTTTTT.

The chain uses TRBV4-1 and TRBJ2-1; 7 bases agree with TRBD1. Losses at the gene ends were 0 bases for V and 3 bases for J; bases not matched to a gene: 2. In germline, CDR1 is MGHRA, CDR2 YSYEKL. This CDR3 region has 15 residues. The CDR3 reads CASSQEGQNYNEQFF. The CDR3 DNA is TGCGCCAGCAGCCAAGAGGGACAGAACTACAATGAGCAGTTCTTC.

This chain uses TRBV19 with TRBJ1-5, with a weak D call TRBD1 (5 bases). Trimming cost V 6 bases and J 6 bases, with 9 bases left between them. Germline V gene data show CDR1 as LNHDA and CDR2 as SQIVND (reference sequence). This CDR3 is built from 12 residues. The CDR3 DNA follows: TGTGCCAGTAGGATGGGGCCTCAGCCCCAGCATTTT. Translation: CASRMGPQPQHF.

The chain couples TRBV19 to TRBJ2-5; possible D gene TRBD2, 6 bases. Germline CDR1 reads LNHDA; CDR2 reads SQIVND (reference sequence). CDR3 size: 15 residues. Trimming took off 8 bases at V and 4 bases at J, with 20 bases between the two ends. The CDR3 loop reads CASGLGGKVRETQYF. Written as DNA, the CDR3 is TGTGCCAGTGGGTTAGGCGGGAAGGTTCGAGAGACCCAGTACTTC.

This rearrangement joins TRBV19 to TRBJ2-2, with 9 bases fitting TRBD2. Germline values: CDR1 LNHDA, CDR2 SQIVND (reference sequence). Trimming at V came to 7 bases and at J to 3 bases, leaving 6 bases not matched to a gene. This CDR3 is 15 amino acids long. The CDR3 nucleotides are TGTGCCAGTAAGGCCCAGCGGGGGGACACCGGGGAGCTGTTTTTT. Its translation is CASKAQRGDTGELFF.